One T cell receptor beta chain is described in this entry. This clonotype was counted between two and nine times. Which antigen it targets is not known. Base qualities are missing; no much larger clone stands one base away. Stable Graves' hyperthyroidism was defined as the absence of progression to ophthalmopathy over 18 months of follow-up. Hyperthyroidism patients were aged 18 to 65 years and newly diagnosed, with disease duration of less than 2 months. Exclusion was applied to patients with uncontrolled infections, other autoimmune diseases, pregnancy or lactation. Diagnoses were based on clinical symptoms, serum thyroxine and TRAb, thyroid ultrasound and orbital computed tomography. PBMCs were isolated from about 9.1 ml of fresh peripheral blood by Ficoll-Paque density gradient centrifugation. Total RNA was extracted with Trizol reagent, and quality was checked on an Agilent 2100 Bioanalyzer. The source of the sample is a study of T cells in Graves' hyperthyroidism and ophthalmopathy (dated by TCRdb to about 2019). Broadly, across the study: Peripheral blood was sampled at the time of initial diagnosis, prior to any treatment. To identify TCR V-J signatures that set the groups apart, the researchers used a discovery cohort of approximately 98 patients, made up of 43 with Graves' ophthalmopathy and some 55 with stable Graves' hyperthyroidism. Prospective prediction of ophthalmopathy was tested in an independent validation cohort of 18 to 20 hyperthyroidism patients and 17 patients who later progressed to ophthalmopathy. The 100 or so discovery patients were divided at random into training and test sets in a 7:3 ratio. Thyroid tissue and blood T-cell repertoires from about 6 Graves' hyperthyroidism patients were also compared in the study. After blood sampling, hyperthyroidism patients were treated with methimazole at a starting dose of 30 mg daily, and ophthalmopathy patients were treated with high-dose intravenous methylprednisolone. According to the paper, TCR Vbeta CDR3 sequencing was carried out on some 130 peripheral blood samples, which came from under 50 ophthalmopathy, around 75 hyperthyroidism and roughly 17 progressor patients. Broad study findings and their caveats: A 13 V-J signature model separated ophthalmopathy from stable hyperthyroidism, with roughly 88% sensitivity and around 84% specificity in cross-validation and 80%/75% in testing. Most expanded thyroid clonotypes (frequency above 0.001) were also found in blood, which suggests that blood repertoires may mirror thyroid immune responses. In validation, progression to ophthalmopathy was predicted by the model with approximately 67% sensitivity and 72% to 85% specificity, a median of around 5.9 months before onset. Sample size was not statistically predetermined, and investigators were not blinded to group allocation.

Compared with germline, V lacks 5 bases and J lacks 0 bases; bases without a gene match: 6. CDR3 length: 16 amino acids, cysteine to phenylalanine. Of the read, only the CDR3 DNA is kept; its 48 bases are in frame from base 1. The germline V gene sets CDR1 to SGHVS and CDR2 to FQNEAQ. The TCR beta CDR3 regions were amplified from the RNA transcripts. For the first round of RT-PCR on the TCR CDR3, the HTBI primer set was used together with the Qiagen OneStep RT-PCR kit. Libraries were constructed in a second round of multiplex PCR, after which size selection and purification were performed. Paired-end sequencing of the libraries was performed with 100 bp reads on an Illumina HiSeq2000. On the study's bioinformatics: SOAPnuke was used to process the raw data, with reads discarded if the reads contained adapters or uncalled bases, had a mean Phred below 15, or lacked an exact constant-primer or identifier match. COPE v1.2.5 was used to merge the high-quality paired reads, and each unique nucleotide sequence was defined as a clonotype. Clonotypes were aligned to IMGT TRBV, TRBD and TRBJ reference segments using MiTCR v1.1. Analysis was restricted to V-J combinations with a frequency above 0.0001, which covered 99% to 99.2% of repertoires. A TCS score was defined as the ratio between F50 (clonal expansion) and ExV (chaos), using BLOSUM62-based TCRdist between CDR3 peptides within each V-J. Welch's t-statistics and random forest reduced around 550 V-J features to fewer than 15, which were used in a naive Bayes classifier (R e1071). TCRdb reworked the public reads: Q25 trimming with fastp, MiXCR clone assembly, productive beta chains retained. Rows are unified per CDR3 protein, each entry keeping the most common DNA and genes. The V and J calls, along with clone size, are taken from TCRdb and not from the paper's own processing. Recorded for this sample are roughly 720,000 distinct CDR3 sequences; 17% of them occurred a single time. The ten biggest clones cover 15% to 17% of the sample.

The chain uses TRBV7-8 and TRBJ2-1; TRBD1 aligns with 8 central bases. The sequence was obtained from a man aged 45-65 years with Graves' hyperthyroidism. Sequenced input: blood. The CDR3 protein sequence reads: CASSRRQGTSYNEQFF. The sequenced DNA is TGTGCCAGCAGCCGTCGACAGGGGACCTCCTACAATGAGCAGTTCTTC.